The sequence of this T cell receptor (beta chain) was determined in a study of read filtering for tumor transcriptome and immune sequencing. Study-wide background: About 8 patients were R-ISS I, 16 were R-ISS II, six or seven were R-ISS III. RNA-seq yielded only about 75 to 1,400 TCR reads, IR-seq about 4.05 to 11 million. DNase treatment preceded whole-transcriptome library preparation. Notes on the study in general: IR-seq and RNA-seq agreed better without single-read clonotypes.

This clonotype was detected ten times or more. The antigen is undetermined. The germline V gene has CDR1 SQVTM and CDR2 ANQGSEA. Trimming took 4 bases from V and 4 from J, leaving 10 bases between them. The CDR3 has 13 amino acids. Molecular barcoded adaptors covering alpha/delta and beta/gamma chains were used on roughly 400 ng RNA. TCRdb reprocessed the reads via MiXCR and lists one record per CDR3 protein. Of more than 30,000 distinct CDR3 sequences listed, 14% are singletons. The clonotype was recovered from a donor at least 40 years old with multiple myeloma. The chain employs TRBV29-1 and TRBJ1-4; D is unclear. Sequenced material: a population of CD138-negative cells sorted from bone marrow. In nucleotides, the CDR3 is TGCAGCGTTGTAAGTGCCCGTAATGAAAAACTGTTTTTT. This sequence encodes CSVVSARNEKLFF.